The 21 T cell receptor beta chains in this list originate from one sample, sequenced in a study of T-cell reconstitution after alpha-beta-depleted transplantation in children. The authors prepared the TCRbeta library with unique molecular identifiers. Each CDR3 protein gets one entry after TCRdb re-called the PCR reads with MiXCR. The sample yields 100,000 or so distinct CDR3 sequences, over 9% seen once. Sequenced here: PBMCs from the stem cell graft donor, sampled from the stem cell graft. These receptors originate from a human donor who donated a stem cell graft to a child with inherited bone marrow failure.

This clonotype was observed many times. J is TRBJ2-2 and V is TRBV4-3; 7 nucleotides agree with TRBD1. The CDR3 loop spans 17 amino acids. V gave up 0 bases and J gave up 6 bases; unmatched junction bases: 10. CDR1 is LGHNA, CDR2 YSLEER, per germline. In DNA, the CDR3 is TGCGCCAGCAGCCAAGATTCGCTGACAGGGTTCTCCGGGGAGCTGTTTTTT. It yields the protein CASSQDSLTGFSGELFF.

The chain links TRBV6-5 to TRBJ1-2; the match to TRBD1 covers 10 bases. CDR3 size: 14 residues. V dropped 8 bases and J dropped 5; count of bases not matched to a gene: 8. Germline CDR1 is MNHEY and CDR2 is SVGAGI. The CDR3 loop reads CASGGQGLGYGYTF. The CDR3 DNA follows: TGTGCCAGCGGGGGACAGGGGCTCGGGTATGGCTACACCTTC.

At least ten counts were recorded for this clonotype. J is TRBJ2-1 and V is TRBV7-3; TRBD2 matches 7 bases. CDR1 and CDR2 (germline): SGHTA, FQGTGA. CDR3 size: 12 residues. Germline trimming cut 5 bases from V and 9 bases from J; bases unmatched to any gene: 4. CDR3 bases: TGTGCCAGCAGCCCGACGGGGGGTGAGCAGTTCTTC. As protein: CASSPTGGEQFF. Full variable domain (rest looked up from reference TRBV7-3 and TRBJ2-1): GAGVSQTPSNKVTEKGKYVELRCDPISGHTALYWYRQSLGQGPEFLIYFQGTGAADDSGLPNDRFFAVRPEGSVSTLKIQRTERGDSAVYLCASSPTGGEQFFGPGTRLTVL.

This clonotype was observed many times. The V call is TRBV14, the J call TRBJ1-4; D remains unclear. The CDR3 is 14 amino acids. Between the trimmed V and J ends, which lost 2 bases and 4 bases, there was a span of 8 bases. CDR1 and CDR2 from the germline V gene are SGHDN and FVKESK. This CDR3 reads CASSQRLYNEKLFF. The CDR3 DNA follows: TGTGCCAGCAGCCAACGCCTGTATAATGAAAAACTGTTTTTT.

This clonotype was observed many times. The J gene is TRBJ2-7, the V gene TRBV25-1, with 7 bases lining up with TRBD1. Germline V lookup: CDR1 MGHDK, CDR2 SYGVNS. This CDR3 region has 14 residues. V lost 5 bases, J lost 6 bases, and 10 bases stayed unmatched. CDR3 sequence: CASSNLGTVGEQYF. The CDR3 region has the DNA TGTGCCAGCAGTAACCTTGGGACAGTCGGCGAGCAGTACTTC.

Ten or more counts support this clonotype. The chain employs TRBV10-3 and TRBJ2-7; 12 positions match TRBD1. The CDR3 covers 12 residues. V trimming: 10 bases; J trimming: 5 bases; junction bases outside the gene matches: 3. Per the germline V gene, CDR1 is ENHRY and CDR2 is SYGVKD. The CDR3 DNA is TGTGCCACCGGGACAGGGGGCAACGAGCAGTACTTC. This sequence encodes CATGTGGNEQYF.

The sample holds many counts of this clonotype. The DNA for the CDR3 is TGCGCCAGCAGGGTCAGCGGGGAGACCCAGTACTTC. Protein sequence: CASRVSGETQYF. This chain links TRBV5-1 with TRBJ2-5; D might be TRBD2 (6 bases). Germline V gene data show CDR1 as SGHRS and CDR2 as YFSETQ. The V and J ends lost 5 bases and 5 bases respectively, with 10 bases between them. CDR3 length equals 12 residues.

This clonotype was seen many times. The CDR3: CASSTLASSYEQYF. CDR3 DNA: TGCGCCAGCAGTACGCTGGCTAGCTCCTACGAGCAGTACTTC. V and J are TRBV5-1 and TRBJ2-7; no reliable D call. Between the trimmed V and J ends, which lost 5 bases and 0 bases, there was a span of 12 bases. Germline CDR1 is SGHRS and CDR2 is YFSETQ. The CDR3 extends over 14 amino acids.

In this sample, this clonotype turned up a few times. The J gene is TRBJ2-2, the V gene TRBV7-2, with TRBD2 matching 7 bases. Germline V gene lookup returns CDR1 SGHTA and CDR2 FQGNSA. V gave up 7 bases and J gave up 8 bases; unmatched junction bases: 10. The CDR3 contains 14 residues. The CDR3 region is CASTPQRDGGELFF. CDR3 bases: TGTGCCAGCACCCCCCAGCGGGACGGAGGGGAGCTGTTTTTT.

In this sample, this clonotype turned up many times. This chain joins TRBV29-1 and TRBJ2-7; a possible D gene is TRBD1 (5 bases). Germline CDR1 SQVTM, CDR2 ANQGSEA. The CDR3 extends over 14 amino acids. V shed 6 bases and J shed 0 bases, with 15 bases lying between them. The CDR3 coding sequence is TGCAGCGTCGAATCCATCGACAGCTCCTACGAGCAGTACTTC. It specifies CSVESIDSSYEQYF.

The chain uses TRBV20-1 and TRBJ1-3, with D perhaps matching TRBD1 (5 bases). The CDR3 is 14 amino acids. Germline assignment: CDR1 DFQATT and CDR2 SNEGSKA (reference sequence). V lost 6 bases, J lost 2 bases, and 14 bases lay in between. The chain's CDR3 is CSAVEGITGNTIYF. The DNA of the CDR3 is TGCAGTGCCGTGGAGGGGATTACTGGAAACACCATATATTTT.

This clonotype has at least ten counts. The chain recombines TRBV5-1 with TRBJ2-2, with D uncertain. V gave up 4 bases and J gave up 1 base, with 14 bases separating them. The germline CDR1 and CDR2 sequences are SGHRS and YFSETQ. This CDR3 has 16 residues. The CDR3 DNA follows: TGCGCCAGCAGCGCCTTTGGGGTCGGGAACACCGGGGAGCTGTTTTTT. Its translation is CASSAFGVGNTGELFF.

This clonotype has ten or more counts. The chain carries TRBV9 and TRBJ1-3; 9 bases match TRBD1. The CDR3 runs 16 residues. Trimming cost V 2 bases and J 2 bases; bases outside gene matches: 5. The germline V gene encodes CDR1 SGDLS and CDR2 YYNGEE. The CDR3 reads CASSVGQGNTGNTIYF. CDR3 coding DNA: TGTGCCAGCAGCGTTGGACAGGGGAACACTGGAAACACCATATATTTT.

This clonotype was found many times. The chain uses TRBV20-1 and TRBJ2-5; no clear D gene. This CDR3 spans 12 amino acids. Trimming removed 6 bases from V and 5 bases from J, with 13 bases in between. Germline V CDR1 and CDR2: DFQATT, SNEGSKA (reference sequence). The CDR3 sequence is CSAPWWGETQYF. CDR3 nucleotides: TGCAGTGCCCCCTGGTGGGGTGAGACCCAGTACTTC.

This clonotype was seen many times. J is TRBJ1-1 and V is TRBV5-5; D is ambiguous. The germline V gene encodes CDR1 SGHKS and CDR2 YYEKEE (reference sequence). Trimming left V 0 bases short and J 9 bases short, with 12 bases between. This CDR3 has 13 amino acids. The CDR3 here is CASSLEPESKAFF. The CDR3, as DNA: TGTGCCAGCAGCTTGGAGCCGGAAAGCAAAGCTTTCTTT.

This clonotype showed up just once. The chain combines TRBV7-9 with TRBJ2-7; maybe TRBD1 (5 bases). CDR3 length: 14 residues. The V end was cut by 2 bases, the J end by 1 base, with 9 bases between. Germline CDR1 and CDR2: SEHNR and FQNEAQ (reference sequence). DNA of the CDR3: TGTGCCAGCAGCTTAAACGCAGGGTCCTACGAGCAGTACTTC. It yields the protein CASSLNAGSYEQYF.

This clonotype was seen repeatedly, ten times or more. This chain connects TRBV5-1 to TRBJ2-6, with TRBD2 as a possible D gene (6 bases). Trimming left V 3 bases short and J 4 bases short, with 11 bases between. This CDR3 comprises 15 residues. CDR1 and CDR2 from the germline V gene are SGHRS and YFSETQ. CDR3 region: CASSSAGLGANVLTF. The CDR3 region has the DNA TGCGCCAGCAGCTCCGCGGGGCTGGGGGCCAACGTCCTGACTTTC.

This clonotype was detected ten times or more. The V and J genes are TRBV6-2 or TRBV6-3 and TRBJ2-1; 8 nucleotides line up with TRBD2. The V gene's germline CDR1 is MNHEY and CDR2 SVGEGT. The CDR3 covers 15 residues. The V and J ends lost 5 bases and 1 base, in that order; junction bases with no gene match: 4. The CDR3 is CASSPGLGSYNEQFF. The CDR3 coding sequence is TGTGCCAGCAGTCCGGGACTAGGATCCTACAATGAGCAGTTCTTC.

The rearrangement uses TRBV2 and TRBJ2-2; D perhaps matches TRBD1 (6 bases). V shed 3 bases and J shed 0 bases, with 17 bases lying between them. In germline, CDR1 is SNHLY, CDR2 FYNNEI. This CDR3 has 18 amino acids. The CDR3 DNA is TGTGCCAGCAGTGACGATCAAGAGACAGGTGCGAACACCGGGGAGCTGTTTTTT. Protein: CASSDDQETGANTGELFF. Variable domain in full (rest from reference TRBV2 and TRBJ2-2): EPEVTQTPSHQVTQMGQEVILRCVPISNHLYFYWYRQILGQKVEFLVSFYNNEISEKSEIFDDQFSVERPDGSNFTLKIRSTKLEDSAMYFCASSDDQETGANTGELFFGEGSRLTVL.

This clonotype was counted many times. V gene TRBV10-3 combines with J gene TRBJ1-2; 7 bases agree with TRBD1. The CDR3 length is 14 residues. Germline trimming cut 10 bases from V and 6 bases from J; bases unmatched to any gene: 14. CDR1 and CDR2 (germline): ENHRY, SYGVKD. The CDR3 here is CATRDSNTLHGYTF. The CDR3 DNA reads TGTGCCACCAGGGACAGCAACACACTACATGGCTACACCTTC.

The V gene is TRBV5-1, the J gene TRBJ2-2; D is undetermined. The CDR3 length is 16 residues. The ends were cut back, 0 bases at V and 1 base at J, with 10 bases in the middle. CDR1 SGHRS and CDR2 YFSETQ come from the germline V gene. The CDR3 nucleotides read TGCGCCAGCAGCTTGGTGGTAGCCTTGAACACCGGGGAGCTGTTTTTT. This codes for CASSLVVALNTGELFF.